The rows below give T cell receptor beta chains drawn from one sample of a study of blood T cell repertoires in COVID-19. Profiled with immunoSEQ multiplex PCR; TCRdb holds only in-frame clones, not every one. The sample lists approximately 24,000 clones, about 91% occurring once. Sequences were obtained from peripheral blood. These receptors all stem from a human donor in a cohort sampled during active COVID-19. Each CDR3 is given with its conserved first and last residue. Fields, in order: D gene, J gene, V gene, clone size, CDR3 protein, CDR3 DNA. The D gene is left open where the match is weak. Some rows have no size entry. The others give once, few or many, or a class for an expanded clone.

>-|TRBJ2-5|TRBV29-1|-
CSVEGAETQYF
TGCAGCGTCGAGGGAGCGGAGACCCAGTACTTC
>-|TRBJ1-1|TRBV27|-
CASSPQGVRGTEAFF
TGTGCCAGCAGTCCGCAAGGGGTCCGTGGGACTGAAGCTTTCTTT
>TRBD1|TRBJ2-7|TRBV7-8|once
CASSLDRDSVYEQYF
TGTGCCAGCAGCTTGGACAGGGACAGCGTCTACGAGCAGTACTTC
>-|TRBJ1-1|TRBV4-1|-
CASSQEGRVGEAFF
TGCGCCAGCAGCCAAGAGGGCAGAGTTGGTGAAGCTTTCTTT
>-|TRBJ2-7|TRBV27|once
CASSLDLDTYEQYF
TGTGCCAGCAGTTTAGATCTGGACACCTACGAGCAGTACTTC
>TRBD2|TRBJ2-1|TRBV9|-
CASSGPTSSGSYNEQFF
TGTGCCAGCAGCGGGCCAACCTCTAGCGGGAGCTACAATGAGCAGTTCTTC
>-|TRBJ1-4|TRBV7-9|once
CASSLAGPINNEKLFF
TGTGCCAGCAGCTTAGCGGGGCCCATCAACAATGAAAAACTGTTTTTT
>TRBD1|TRBJ2-7|TRBV7-9|once
CASSRRTGTGNAYEQYF
TGTGCCAGCAGCCGCCGAACCGGGACAGGGAACGCCTACGAGCAGTACTTC
>-|TRBJ1-6|TRBV5-1|-
CASSLEPTGSSYNSPLHF
TGCGCCAGCAGCTTGGAACCGACAGGTAGCTCCTATAATTCACCCCTCCACTTT
>-|TRBJ2-1|TRBV6-5|once
CASSYGIVHEQFF
TGTGCCAGCAGTTACGGTATAGTCCATGAGCAGTTCTTC
>-|TRBJ2-5|TRBV4-2|-
CASSRILSGARQETQYF
TGTGCCAGCAGCCGTATACTTAGCGGAGCCCGCCAAGAGACCCAGTACTTC
>TRBD1|TRBJ2-1|TRBV9|-
CASSVDRGASSYNEQFF
TGTGCCAGCAGCGTAGACAGGGGGGCAAGCTCCTACAATGAGCAGTTCTTC
>-|TRBJ2-1|TRBV6-2/TRBV6-3|-
CASSYSRGEQFF
TGTGCCAGCAGTTACTCGAGAGGGGAGCAGTTCTTC
>-|TRBJ2-5|TRBV11-3|-
CASSLFAEETQYF
TGTGCCAGCAGCTTATTTGCGGAAGAGACCCAGTACTTC
>-|TRBJ2-7|TRBV11-2|-
CASLLSGVTYEQYF
TGTGCCAGCCTCCTTTCGGGGGTCACCTACGAGCAGTACTTC
>TRBD1|TRBJ2-7|TRBV7-9|once
CASSLTGGVNEQYF
TGTGCCAGCAGCTTGACAGGGGGAGTTAACGAGCAGTACTTC
>TRBD1|TRBJ1-6|TRBV2|-
CASKTGAWYSPLHF
TGTGCCAGCAAAACAGGGGCGTGGTATTCACCCCTCCACTTT
>-|TRBJ1-6|TRBV4-3|-
CASSQEGGVSNSPLHF
TGCGCCAGCAGCCAAGAGGGAGGGGTTAGTAATTCACCCCTCCACTTT
>-|TRBJ2-7|TRBV2|once
CASMTGSSYEQYF
TGTGCCAGCATGACAGGATCTTCCTACGAGCAGTACTTC
>TRBD1|TRBJ1-2|TRBV29-1|-
CSVEGQGAGGYTF
TGCAGCGTTGAAGGACAGGGGGCCGGCGGCTACACCTTC
>-|TRBJ2-1|TRBV6-2/TRBV6-3|-
CASSPRDYNEQFF
TGTGCCAGCAGTCCCAGGGACTACAATGAGCAGTTCTTC
>-|TRBJ2-2|TRBV5-1|-
CASSLGQTNTGELFF
TGCGCCAGCAGCTTGGGACAGACGAACACCGGGGAGCTGTTTTTT
>TRBD2|TRBJ2-1|TRBV7-3|-
CASTRQAGGPNEQFF
TGTGCCAGCACGCGGCAAGCGGGGGGGCCTAATGAGCAGTTCTTC
>-|TRBJ1-4|TRBV28|-
CASSLRADEKLFF
TGTGCCAGCAGTTTGAGGGCGGACGAAAAACTGTTTTTT
>-|TRBJ2-5|TRBV27|-
CASSPQNEETQYF
TGTGCCAGCAGTCCCCAGAATGAAGAGACCCAGTACTTC
>-|TRBJ1-1|TRBV28|-
CASSPSAGVAPKSEAFF
TGTGCCAGCAGTCCATCGGCAGGGGTCGCCCCTAAGTCTGAAGCCTTCTTT
>-|TRBJ2-2|TRBV28|-
CASSSGSQGGGELFF
TGTGCCAGCAGTTCGGGGTCTCAGGGGGGCGGGGAGCTGTTTTTT
>-|TRBJ1-2|TRBV19|-
CASSNLAVAYGYTF
TGTGCCAGTAGTAACCTCGCGGTTGCCTATGGCTACACCTTC
>-|TRBJ2-1|TRBV19|once
CASSIPRAGEQFF
TGTGCCAGTAGTATACCGAGGGCGGGTGAGCAGTTCTTC
>-|TRBJ1-2|TRBV2|once
CASSNRENYGYTF
TGTGCCAGCAGCAACAGGGAGAACTATGGCTACACCTTC
>-|TRBJ2-3|TRBV4-2|-
CASFPAENTDTQYF
TGTGCCAGCTTTCCAGCGGAGAACACAGATACGCAGTATTTT
>TRBD1|TRBJ2-7|TRBV19|-
CASRKRTGNYEQYF
TGTGCCAGTAGGAAGAGGACAGGGAACTACGAGCAGTACTTC
>-|TRBJ1-1|TRBV9|-
CASSPFADTEAFF
TGTGCCAGCAGCCCCTTTGCGGACACTGAAGCTTTCTTT
>-|TRBJ1-2|TRBV12-3/TRBV12-4|-
CASRAGVNYGYTF
TGTGCCAGCCGTGCTGGAGTTAACTATGGCTACACCTTC
>-|TRBJ1-2|TRBV7-9|-
CASSPPTTSSLTRYTF
TGTGCCAGCAGCCCCCCAACTACCTCGTCCTTGACCCGCTACACCTTC
>-|TRBJ1-2|TRBV2|-
CASSEENSTGYTF
TGTGCCAGCAGTGAGGAGAACTCAACAGGCTACACCTTC
>-|TRBJ1-1|TRBV29-1|-
CSVAAGVMNTEAFF
TGCAGCGTTGCAGCAGGGGTCATGAACACTGAAGCTTTCTTT
>TRBD2|TRBJ2-3|TRBV5-1|-
CASSLGLAGADTQYF
TGCGCCAGCAGCTTGGGACTAGCGGGAGCAGATACGCAGTATTTT
>-|TRBJ2-4|TRBV6-5|-
CASRLGQGPENIQYF
TGTGCCAGCAGATTGGGGCAGGGGCCCGAAAACATTCAGTACTTC
>TRBD1|TRBJ1-4|TRBV28|-
CASSLTGANEKLFF
TGTGCCAGCAGTTTGACAGGGGCTAATGAAAAACTGTTTTTT
>-|TRBJ1-5|TRBV7-2|-
CASSLVRGQNQPQHF
TGTGCCAGCAGCTTAGTAAGGGGCCAAAATCAGCCCCAGCATTTT
>-|TRBJ2-2|TRBV7-9|-
CASSLSGELFF
TGTGCCAGCAGCTTGAGTGGGGAGCTGTTTTTT
>-|TRBJ1-5|TRBV27|-
CASSYLDQPQHF
TGTGCCAGCAGCTATCTAGACCAGCCCCAGCATTTT
>-|TRBJ1-1|TRBV7-2|-
CASSLALGGNGEAFF
TGTGCCAGCAGCTTAGCACTGGGAGGGAACGGTGAAGCTTTCTTT
>TRBD1|TRBJ1-1|TRBV5-8|-
CASSLTGGTNTEAFF
TGTGCCAGCAGCTTAACAGGGGGAACTAACACTGAAGCTTTCTTT
>TRBD1|TRBJ1-2|TRBV12-3/TRBV12-4|-
CASSLGQGARFFF
TGTGCCAGCAGTCTTGGACAGGGGGCGAGATTTTTCTTC
>TRBD1|TRBJ1-2|TRBV11-3|-
CASSFRSGTAGSGYTF
TGTGCCAGCAGCTTCCGATCCGGGACAGCGGGCTCTGGCTACACCTTC
>TRBD2|TRBJ2-1|TRBV11-3|-
CASSPRTSPLSGNEQFF
TGTGCCAGCAGCCCTCGGACTAGCCCCCTATCGGGGAATGAGCAGTTCTTC
>-|TRBJ2-5|TRBV2|-
CASSWDNLGETQYF
TGTGCCAGCAGTTGGGACAACTTAGGCGAGACCCAGTACTTC
>TRBD1|TRBJ2-2|TRBV7-9|-
CASRPPTGGAITGELFF
TGTGCCAGCAGACCTCCGACAGGGGGCGCTATCACCGGGGAGCTGTTTTTT
>-|TRBJ1-6|TRBV9|-
CASSAQTYNSPLHF
TGTGCCAGCAGCGCTCAGACCTATAATTCACCCCTCCACTTT
>TRBD1|TRBJ2-7|TRBV6-5|-
CASGGTGRAIYEQYF
TGTGCCAGCGGCGGGACAGGTCGAGCAATCTACGAGCAGTACTTC
>-|TRBJ2-5|TRBV3-1/TRBV3-2|-
CASSQGTEETQYF
TGTGCCAGCAGTCAAGGAACGGAAGAGACCCAGTACTTC